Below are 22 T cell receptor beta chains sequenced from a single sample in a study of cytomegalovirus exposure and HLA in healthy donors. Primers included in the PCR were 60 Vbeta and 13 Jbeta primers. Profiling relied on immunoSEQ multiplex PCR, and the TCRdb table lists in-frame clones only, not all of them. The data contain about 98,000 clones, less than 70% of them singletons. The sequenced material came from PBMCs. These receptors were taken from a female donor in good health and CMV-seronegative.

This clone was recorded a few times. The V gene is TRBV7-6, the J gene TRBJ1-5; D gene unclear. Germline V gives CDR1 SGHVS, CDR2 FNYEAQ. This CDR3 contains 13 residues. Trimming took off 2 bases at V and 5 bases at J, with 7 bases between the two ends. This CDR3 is CASSLQKDQPQHF. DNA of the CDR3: TGTGCCAGCAGCTTACAGAAAGATCAGCCCCAGCATTTT.

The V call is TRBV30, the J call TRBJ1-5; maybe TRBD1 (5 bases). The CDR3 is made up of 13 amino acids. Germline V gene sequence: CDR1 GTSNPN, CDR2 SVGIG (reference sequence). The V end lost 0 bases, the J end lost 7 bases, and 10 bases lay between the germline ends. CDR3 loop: CAWSVPGGQPQHF. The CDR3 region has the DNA TGTGCCTGGAGTGTACCCGGGGGGCAGCCCCAGCATTTT.

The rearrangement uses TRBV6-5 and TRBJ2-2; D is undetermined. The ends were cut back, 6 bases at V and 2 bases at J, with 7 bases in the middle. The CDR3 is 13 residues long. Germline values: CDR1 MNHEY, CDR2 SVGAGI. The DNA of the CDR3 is TGTGCCAGCAGGGCGGCTAACACCGGGGAGCTGTTTTTT. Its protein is CASRAANTGELFF.

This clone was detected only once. DNA of the CDR3: TGTGCCTGGAGTGTAAAGGGAGCAAGGGATGAGCAGTTCTTC. Its protein product is CAWSVKGARDEQFF. V usage is TRBV30 and J usage is TRBJ2-1; D is perhaps TRBD2 (5 bases). The CDR3 has 14 residues. Germline CDR1 reads GTSNPN; CDR2 reads SVGIG (reference sequence). Trimming left V 0 bases short and J 8 bases short, with 14 bases between.

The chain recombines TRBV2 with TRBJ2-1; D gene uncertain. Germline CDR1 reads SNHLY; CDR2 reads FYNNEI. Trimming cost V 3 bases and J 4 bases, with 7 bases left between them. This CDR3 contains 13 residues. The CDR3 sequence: CASSESTYNEQFF. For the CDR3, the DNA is TGTGCCAGCAGTGAGTCTACTTACAATGAGCAGTTCTTC.

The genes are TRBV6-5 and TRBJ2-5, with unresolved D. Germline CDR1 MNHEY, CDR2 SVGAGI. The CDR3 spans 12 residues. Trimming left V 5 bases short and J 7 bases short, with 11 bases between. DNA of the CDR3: TGTGCCAGCAGTCCCGGCAGAGGGACCCAGTACTTC. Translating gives CASSPGRGTQYF.

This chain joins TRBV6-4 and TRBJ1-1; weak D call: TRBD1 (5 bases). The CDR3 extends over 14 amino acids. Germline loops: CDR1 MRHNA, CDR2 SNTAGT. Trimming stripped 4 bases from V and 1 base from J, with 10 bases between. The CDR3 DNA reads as TGTGCCAGCAGTGTCTCGACAGAGAACACTGAAGCTTTCTTT. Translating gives CASSVSTENTEAFF.

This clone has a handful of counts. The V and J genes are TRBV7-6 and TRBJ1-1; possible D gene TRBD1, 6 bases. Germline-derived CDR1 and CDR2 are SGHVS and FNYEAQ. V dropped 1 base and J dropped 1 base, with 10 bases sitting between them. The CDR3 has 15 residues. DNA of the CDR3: TGTGCCAGCAGCTTAGGTCAGGGGCAGAACACTGAAGCTTTCTTT. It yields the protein CASSLGQGQNTEAFF.

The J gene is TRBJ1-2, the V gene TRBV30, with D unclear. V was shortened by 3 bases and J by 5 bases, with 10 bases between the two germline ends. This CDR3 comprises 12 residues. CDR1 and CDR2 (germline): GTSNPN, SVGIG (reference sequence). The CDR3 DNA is TGTGCCTGGAGGGTAAGGGAGTATGGCTACACCTTC. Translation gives CAWRVREYGYTF.

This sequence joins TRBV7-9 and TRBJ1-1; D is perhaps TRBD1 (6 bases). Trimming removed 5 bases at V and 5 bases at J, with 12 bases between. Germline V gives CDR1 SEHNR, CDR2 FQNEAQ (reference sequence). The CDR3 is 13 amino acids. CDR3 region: CASSPRGWTEAFF. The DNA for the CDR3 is TGTGCCAGCAGCCCCAGGGGTTGGACTGAAGCTTTCTTT.

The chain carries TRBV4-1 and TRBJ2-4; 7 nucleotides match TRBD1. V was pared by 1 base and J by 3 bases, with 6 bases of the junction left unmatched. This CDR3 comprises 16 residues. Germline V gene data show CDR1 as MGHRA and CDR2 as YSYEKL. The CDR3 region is CASSQGQGNGKNIQYF. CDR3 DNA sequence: TGCGCCAGCAGCCAAGGACAGGGTAATGGCAAAAACATTCAGTACTTC.

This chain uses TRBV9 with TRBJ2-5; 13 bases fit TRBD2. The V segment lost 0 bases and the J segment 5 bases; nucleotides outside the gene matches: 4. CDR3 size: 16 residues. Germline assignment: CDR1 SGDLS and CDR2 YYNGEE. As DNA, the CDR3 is TGTGCCAGCAGCGTAGGAGGACTAGCGGGAGAGGAGACCCAGTACTTC. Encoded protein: CASSVGGLAGEETQYF.

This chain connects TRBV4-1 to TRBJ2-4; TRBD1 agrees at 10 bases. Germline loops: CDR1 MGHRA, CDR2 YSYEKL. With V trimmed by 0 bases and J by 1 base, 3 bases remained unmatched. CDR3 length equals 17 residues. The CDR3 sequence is CASSQEDRGYAKNIQYF. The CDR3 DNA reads TGCGCCAGCAGCCAAGAGGACAGGGGGTACGCCAAAAACATTCAGTACTTC.

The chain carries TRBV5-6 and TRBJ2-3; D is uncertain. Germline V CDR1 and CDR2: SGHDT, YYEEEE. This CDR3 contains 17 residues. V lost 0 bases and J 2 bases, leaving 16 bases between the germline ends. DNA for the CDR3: TGTGCCAGCAGCTTGGACTTTAAATCGGTTAACACAGATACGCAGTATTTT. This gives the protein CASSLDFKSVNTDTQYF.

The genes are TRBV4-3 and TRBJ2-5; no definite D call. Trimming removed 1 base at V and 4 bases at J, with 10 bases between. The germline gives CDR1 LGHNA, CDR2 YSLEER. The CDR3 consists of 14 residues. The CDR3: CASSQARFGETQYF. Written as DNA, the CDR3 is TGCGCCAGCAGCCAAGCTAGGTTCGGAGAGACCCAGTACTTC.

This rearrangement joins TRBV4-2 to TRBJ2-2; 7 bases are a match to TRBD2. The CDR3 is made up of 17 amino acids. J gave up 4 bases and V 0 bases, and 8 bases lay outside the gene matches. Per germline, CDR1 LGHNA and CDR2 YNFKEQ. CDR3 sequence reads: CASSQDQGGSFTGELFF. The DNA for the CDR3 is TGTGCCAGCAGCCAAGATCAAGGCGGGAGTTTCACCGGGGAGCTGTTTTTT.

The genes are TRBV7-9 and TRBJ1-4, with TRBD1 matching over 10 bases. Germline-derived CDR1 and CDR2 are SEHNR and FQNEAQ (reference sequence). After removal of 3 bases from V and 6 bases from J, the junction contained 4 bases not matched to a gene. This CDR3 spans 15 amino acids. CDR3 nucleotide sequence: TGTGCCAGCAGCTTTGGGACAGGGGAAGATGAAAAACTGTTTTTT. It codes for CASSFGTGEDEKLFF.

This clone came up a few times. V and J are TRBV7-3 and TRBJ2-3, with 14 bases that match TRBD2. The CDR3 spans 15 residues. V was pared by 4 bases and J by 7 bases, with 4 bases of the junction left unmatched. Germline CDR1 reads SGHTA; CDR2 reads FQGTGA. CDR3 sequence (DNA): TGTGCCAGCAGCTCGACTAGCGGGGGGGGGAATACGCAGTATTTT. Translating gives CASSSTSGGGNTQYF. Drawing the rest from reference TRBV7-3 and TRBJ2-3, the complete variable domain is GAGVSQTPSNKVTEKGKYVELRCDPISGHTALYWYRQSLGQGPEFLIYFQGTGAADDSGLPNDRFFAVRPEGSVSTLKIQRTERGDSAVYLCASSSTSGGGNTQYFGPGTRLTVL.

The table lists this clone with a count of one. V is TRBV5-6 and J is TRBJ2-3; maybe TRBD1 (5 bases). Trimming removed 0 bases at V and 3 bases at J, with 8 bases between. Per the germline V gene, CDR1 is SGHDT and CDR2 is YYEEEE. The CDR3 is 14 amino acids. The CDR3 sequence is CASSLGQLTDTQYF. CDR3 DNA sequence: TGTGCCAGCAGCTTGGGACAGTTAACAGATACGCAGTATTTT.

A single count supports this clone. CDR3 nucleotides: TGTGCCTGGAGTGATGCTAGCGAGACCACCGGGGAGCTGTTTTTT. This sequence encodes CAWSDASETTGELFF. The chain recombines TRBV30 with TRBJ2-2, with D maybe TRBD2 (6 bases). The germline CDR1 and CDR2 sequences are GTSNPN and SVGIG (reference sequence). The CDR3 runs 15 residues. Trimming removed 1 base at V and 4 bases at J, with 13 bases between.

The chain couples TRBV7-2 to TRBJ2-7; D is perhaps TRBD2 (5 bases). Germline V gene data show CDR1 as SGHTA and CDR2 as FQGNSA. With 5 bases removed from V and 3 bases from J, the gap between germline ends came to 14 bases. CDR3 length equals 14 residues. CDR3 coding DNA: TGTGCCAGCAGCCGGCAACTAGTCGTCTACGAGCAGTACTTC. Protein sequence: CASSRQLVVYEQYF.

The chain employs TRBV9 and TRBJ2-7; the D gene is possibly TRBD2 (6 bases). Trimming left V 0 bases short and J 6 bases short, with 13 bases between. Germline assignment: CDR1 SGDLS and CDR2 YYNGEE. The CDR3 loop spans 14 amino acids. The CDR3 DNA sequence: TGTGCCAGCAGCGTAGGGGACTCTGGGGGCGAGCAGTACTTC. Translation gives CASSVGDSGGEQYF.